This TCR beta chain was sequenced in a study of cytomegalovirus exposure and HLA in healthy donors. The repertoire was sequenced with immunoSEQ multiplex PCR; TCRdb's copy has only in-frame clones and lacks some. Counted here are approximately 150,000 clones, about 87% occurring once; the ten biggest clones make up 3.5% to 5%. The study, taken as a whole, reports: Reports showed the classifier diagnosing cytomegalovirus status with high specificity and sensitivity.

As for this clone: What it binds is unknown.

Losses at the gene ends were 7 bases for V and 4 bases for J; bases not matched to a gene: 6. CDR1 and CDR2 (germline): MNHEY, SVGAGI. The CDR3 spans 14 residues. Material for sequencing was PBMCs. The receptor was derived from a man aged 18 to 30 in good health and CMV-seropositive. V and J are TRBV6-5 and TRBJ1-1, with TRBD1 identical over 10 bases. The CDR3 DNA sequence: TGTGCCAGCACTGCCAGGACAGGGGGCACTGAAGCTTTCTTT. It encodes CASTARTGGTEAFF.